This entry concerns a single T cell receptor beta chain. Its antigen is still unknown. The germline CDR1 and CDR2 sequences are SGHDN and FVKESK. V lost 4 bases and J lost 6; bases outside the gene matches: 10. The CDR3 runs 17 residues. Using RNA template, CDR3s of TCR alpha and beta were amplified with iRepertoire arm-PCR. A single record per CDR3 protein comes from TCRdb applying MiXCR to the multiplex PCR reads. The sample includes fewer than 110,000 distinct CDR3 sequences, under 30% seen only once; the top ten take 44%. The sample belongs to a study of glioma-infiltrating T cells. Points from the study as a whole: CDR3 overlap between tissue and blood was very small. Above-expected tissue-blood divergence occurred in all gliomas, most in low-grade ones.

This chain links TRBV14 with TRBJ2-2; 11 nucleotides match TRBD2. The specimen sequenced was glioma tissue, nonneoplastic brain tissue, or PBMCs (not recorded which). The sequence derives from a human donor with low-grade glioma or glioblastoma, undergoing nonglioma brain surgery, or in good health (not recorded which). CDR3 loop: CASSLAKTSGDAGELFF. In DNA, the CDR3 is TGTGCCAGCAGCCTCGCTAAGACTAGCGGGGATGCCGGGGAGCTGTTTTTT. The entire variable domain, with the rest obtained from reference TRBV14 and TRBJ2-2, is as follows: EAGVTQFPSHSVIEKGQTVTLRCDPISGHDNLYWYRRVMGKEIKFLLHFVKESKQDESGMPNNRFLAERTGGTYSTLKVQPAELEDSGVYFCASSLAKTSGDAGELFFGEGSRLTVL.